The 6 T cell receptor beta chains reported below all come from one sample, sequenced in a study of shared clonotypes between healthy human individuals (TCRdb year 2020). Library preparation employed the immunoSEQ multiplex PCR assay. TCRdb's version of the immuneACCESS table is confined to in-frame rearrangements and falls short of the full clone set. An unresolved V gene accounts for under half of the shortfall where checked; the remainder is of unknown origin. The sample profile shows about a million clones; more than 65% of them were found once. About 1.5% of the sample belongs to the ten largest clones. The sample taken for sequencing was memory CD4+ T cells sorted from blood. The sample's cell subset or site label is to be understood as: CD45RA-negative fraction. The receptors derive from a man aged 18 to 30 in good health.

This clone was seen ten or more times. The CDR3 protein is CASSAGVQSPLHF. The CDR3 nucleotides read TGTGCCAGTAGTGCGGGCGTTCAATCACCCCTCCACTTT. The chain is built from TRBV19 and TRBJ1-6; D uncertain. Germline CDR1 and CDR2: LNHDA and SQIVND (reference sequence). The CDR3 length is 13 residues. Trimming took off 5 bases at V and 10 bases at J, with 12 bases between the two ends.

This clone has only a few counts. The V call is TRBV5-6, the J call TRBJ2-3, with 10 bases matching TRBD1. This CDR3 contains 19 residues. V shed 1 base, J shed 2 bases, and the junction held 13 bases outside the gene matches. Germline V CDR1 and CDR2: SGHDT, YYEEEE. CDR3 protein: CASSLSDRGRSAHTDTQYF. CDR3 nucleotide sequence: TGTGCCAGCAGCTTGAGCGACAGGGGGCGGTCAGCGCACACAGATACGCAGTATTTT.

This CDR3 reads CASSGDAGKYTIYF. As DNA, the CDR3 is TGTGCCAGCAGTGGGGACGCGGGAAAGTACACCATATATTTT. V gene TRBV2 combines with J gene TRBJ1-3, with a weak D call TRBD1 (5 bases). Germline values: CDR1 SNHLY, CDR2 FYNNEI. The CDR3 contains 14 residues. V was pared by 4 bases and J by 8 bases, with 15 bases between. Complete variable domain (other parts from reference TRBV2 and TRBJ1-3): EPEVTQTPSHQVTQMGQEVILRCVPISNHLYFYWYRQILGQKVEFLVSFYNNEISEKSEIFDDQFSVERPDGSNFTLKIRSTKLEDSAMYFCASSGDAGKYTIYFGEGSWLTVV.

The chain has TRBV2 and TRBJ2-1; D perhaps matches TRBD1 (6 bases). The V end lost 1 base, the J end lost 2 bases, and 9 bases lay between the germline ends. Per the germline V gene, CDR1 is SNHLY and CDR2 is FYNNEI. The CDR3 covers 15 residues. CDR3 residues: CASSEEQGTYNEQFF. CDR3 coding DNA: TGTGCCAGCAGTGAAGAACAGGGAACCTACAATGAGCAGTTCTTC.

About this clone: Other DNA sequences within the sample encode an identical CDR3. The chain uses TRBV7-2 and TRBJ2-3, with TRBD2 as a possible D gene (7 bases). CDR1 is SGHTA and CDR2 is FQGNSA in the germline V gene. The CDR3 has 15 amino acids. Between the trimmed V and J ends, which lost 3 bases and 5 bases, there was a span of 15 bases. The CDR3, as DNA: TGTGCCAGCAGCTTTGGCGGGGGCCCTGGAGATACGCAGTATTTT. Translation: CASSFGGGPGDTQYF. The full variable domain, its missing parts supplied by reference TRBV7-2 and TRBJ2-3, is GAGVSQSPSNKVTEKGKDVELRCDPISGHTALYWYRQSLGQGLEFLIYFQGNSAPDKSGLPSDRFSAERTGGSVSTLTIQRTQQEDSAVYLCASSFGGGPGDTQYFGPGTRLTVL.

The rearrangement uses TRBV9 and TRBJ2-1, with 9 bases that match TRBD1. The CDR3 has 15 residues. Per germline, CDR1 SGDLS and CDR2 YYNGEE. V lost 4 bases, J lost 3 bases, and 5 bases stayed unmatched. CDR3 region: CASSFGQGIYNEQFF. The CDR3 DNA reads as TGTGCCAGCAGCTTTGGACAGGGGATCTACAATGAGCAGTTCTTC. The whole variable domain, remainder taken from reference TRBV9 and TRBJ2-1, is DSGVTQTPKHLITATGQRVTLRCSPRSGDLSVYWYQQSLDQGLQFLIQYYNGEERAKGNILERFSAQQFPDLHSELNLSSLELGDSALYFCASSFGQGIYNEQFFGPGTRLTVL.